Below are 20 T cell receptor beta chains sequenced from a single sample in a study of cytomegalovirus exposure and HLA in healthy donors. With 60 Vbeta and 13 Jbeta primers, the PCR was carried out. Generated by immunoSEQ multiplex PCR, the TCRdb table keeps only in-frame clones and is missing some. The sample gives about 110,000 clones, more than 60% of which show up once; more than 2% is in the top ten. The source material was PBMCs. All receptors come from a man aged 35 to 55 in good health and CMV-seronegative.

This rearrangement joins TRBV6-8 to TRBJ2-2; a weak D match, TRBD1 (5 bases). V lost 4 bases and J lost 4, with 7 bases in between. The CDR3 contains 13 residues. Germline CDR1 MNHGY, CDR2 SAAAGT. This chain's CDR3 is CASSSTGTGELFF. CDR3 nucleotide sequence: TGTGCCAGCAGTTCAACAGGCACCGGGGAGCTGTTTTTT.

The rearrangement links TRBV29-1 to TRBJ1-2; D uncertain. Trimming pared 0 bases from V and 4 bases from J, leaving 9 bases between. The CDR3 extends over 13 amino acids. Looked up from germline, CDR1 is SQVTM and CDR2 is ANQGSEA. CDR3 residues: CSVEDAGIYGYTF. The CDR3, as DNA: TGCAGCGTTGAAGACGCAGGTATCTATGGCTACACCTTC.

The rearrangement uses TRBV5-6 and TRBJ2-7; TRBD2 is a possible D gene (6 bases). The ends were cut back, 4 bases at V and 2 bases at J, with 13 bases in the middle. The CDR3 extends over 14 amino acids. The germline V gene encodes CDR1 SGHDT and CDR2 YYEEEE. For the CDR3, the DNA is TGTGCCAGCAGCGACGGGACTCCTGCCTACGAGCAGTACTTC. This translates into CASSDGTPAYEQYF.

The rearrangement uses TRBV19 and TRBJ2-7, with TRBD2 matching over 15 bases. V was pared by 5 bases and J by 0 bases, with 5 bases of the junction left unmatched. The CDR3 totals 17 residues. Germline V gives CDR1 LNHDA, CDR2 SQIVND (reference sequence). The CDR3 loop is CASSPGLAGGDSYEQYF. Written as DNA, the CDR3 is TGTGCCAGTAGTCCGGGACTAGCGGGGGGCGACTCCTACGAGCAGTACTTC.

The chain has TRBV9 and TRBJ1-1, with TRBD1 matching 8 bases. CDR1 SGDLS and CDR2 YYNGEE come from the germline V gene. The ends lost 3 bases at V and 6 bases at J; junction bases unmatched: 7. This CDR3 is 14 amino acids long. The CDR3 spells CASSAQGAGAEAFF. In DNA, the CDR3 is TGTGCCAGCAGCGCCCAGGGGGCGGGTGCTGAAGCTTTCTTT.

The chain recombines TRBV7-8 with TRBJ1-1, with D perhaps matching TRBD1 (6 bases). The germline V and J ends were trimmed by 4 bases and 0 bases, with 24 bases remaining between them. Germline V gene data show CDR1 as SGHVS and CDR2 as FQNEAQ. This CDR3 comprises 19 residues. Here the CDR3 reads CASSSRTRGGVYMNTEAFF. For the CDR3, the DNA is TGTGCCAGCAGCTCTAGGACCAGGGGAGGGGTGTACATGAACACTGAAGCTTTCTTT.

The chain has TRBV6-5 and TRBJ1-6; a possible D gene is TRBD1 (5 bases). The CDR3 is 14 residues long. Germline assignment: CDR1 MNHEY and CDR2 SVGAGI. V was clipped by 4 bases and J by 7 bases, with 11 bases between them. The CDR3 reads CASSSGLHNSPLHF. The CDR3 DNA is TGTGCCAGCAGTTCGGGACTGCACAATTCACCCCTCCACTTT.

The chain employs TRBV7-2 and TRBJ2-3, with D hard to call. Between the trimmed V and J ends, which lost 5 bases and 1 base, there was a span of 13 bases. CDR1 is SGHTA and CDR2 is FQGNSA in the germline V gene. The CDR3 has 15 amino acids. This chain's CDR3 is CASSAGFVGTDTQYF. The CDR3, as DNA: TGTGCCAGCAGCGCCGGTTTTGTGGGCACAGATACGCAGTATTTT.

The chain joins TRBV7-8 to TRBJ1-1; D is perhaps TRBD1 (5 bases). The V end was cut by 3 bases, the J end by 4 bases, with 12 bases between. The length of the CDR3 is 14 residues. CDR1 and CDR2 from the germline V gene are SGHVS and FQNEAQ. The CDR3 DNA sequence: TGTGCCAGCAGCTTGGGGGGATGGGTCACTGAAGCTTTCTTT. Protein sequence: CASSLGGWVTEAFF.

This chain connects TRBV10-1 to TRBJ2-3; tentative D call: TRBD1 (6 bases). Germline loops: CDR1 WNHNN, CDR2 SYGVQD (reference sequence). CDR3 length: 13 amino acids. V lost 3 bases, J lost 4 bases, and 8 bases lay in between. The CDR3 spells CASSDAGADTQYF. The CDR3 bases are TGCGCCAGCAGTGATGCAGGGGCAGATACGCAGTATTTT.

The V call is TRBV18, the J call TRBJ1-2, with a weak D call TRBD1 (6 bases). This CDR3 contains 18 residues. Trimming pared 3 bases from V and 4 bases from J, leaving 24 bases between. Germline assignment: CDR1 KGHSH and CDR2 LQKENI. The DNA of the CDR3 is TGTGCCAGCTCACCCCCGTCCTCAGGGGCAATAACGCCCTATGGCTACACCTTC. Its translation: CASSPPSSGAITPYGYTF.

This chain connects TRBV14 to TRBJ1-3, with D hard to call. V lost 1 base, J lost 0 bases, and 7 bases lay in between. Germline CDR1 reads SGHDN; CDR2 reads FVKESK. CDR3 length: 15 residues. The CDR3 DNA sequence: TGTGCCAGCAGCCAAGTGGGCAGCTCTGGAAACACCATATATTTT. Residues: CASSQVGSSGNTIYF.

Regarding this clone: Other DNA sequences in this specimen translate into the identical CDR3. The chain is built from TRBV7-9 and TRBJ2-5; TRBD1 matches at 12 bases. Trimming removed 1 base from V and 2 bases from J; junction bases left unmatched: 2. This CDR3 region has 16 residues. Germline CDR1 SEHNR, CDR2 FQNEAQ (reference sequence). This CDR3 reads CASSLGDRGLQETQYF. The CDR3 coding sequence is TGTGCCAGCAGCTTAGGGGACAGGGGGCTTCAAGAGACCCAGTACTTC.

The CDR3 nucleotides are TGTGCCAGTAGTATAGGAGGGGCCCAGGGGCGAAGGACTTTCTTT. It specifies CASSIGGAQGRRTFF. This chain uses TRBV19 with TRBJ1-1; D is perhaps TRBD1 (6 bases). This CDR3 spans 15 amino acids. Germline V gene lookup returns CDR1 LNHDA and CDR2 SQIVND (reference sequence). V was cut by 1 base and J by 12 bases, with 21 bases left in between.

A word on this clone: The identical CDR3 is also encoded by other nucleotide sequences in the sample. The chain recombines TRBV5-1 with TRBJ2-7, with D possibly TRBD2 on 6 matching bases. Trimming shortened V by 2 bases and J by 5 bases, and 8 bases separated the two germline ends. The CDR3 length is 12 residues. Germline V lookup: CDR1 SGHRS, CDR2 YFSETQ. In nucleotides, the CDR3 is TGCGCCAGCAGCTTTAGCGGAGACGAGCAGTACTTC. It is translated as CASSFSGDEQYF.

This chain joins TRBV29-1 and TRBJ2-5, with a tentative D call TRBD1 (6 bases). Per germline, CDR1 SQVTM and CDR2 ANQGSEA. This CDR3 is built from 14 residues. Trimming left V 2 bases short and J 5 bases short, with 15 bases between. CDR3 nucleotides: TGCAGCGTTGAAAACTTTGGGGGCCGGGAGACCCAGTACTTC. It is translated as CSVENFGGRETQYF.

The chain combines TRBV7-8 with TRBJ2-5, with D unclear. The CDR3 covers 13 residues. CDR1 is SGHVS and CDR2 is FQNEAQ in the germline V gene. V lost 5 bases and J lost 5, with 12 bases in between. Here the CDR3 reads CASSATHGETQYF. The CDR3, as DNA: TGTGCCAGCAGCGCAACTCACGGGGAGACCCAGTACTTC.

This clone occurred a few times. This chain links TRBV29-1 with TRBJ2-2; 8 nucleotides line up with TRBD1. CDR3 length: 12 residues. The V and J ends lost 4 bases and 7 bases, in that order; junction bases with no gene match: 2. Germline V gene sequence: CDR1 SQVTM, CDR2 ANQGSEA. CDR3 sequence (DNA): TGCAGCGTTGCAGGGGGCCTCGGGGAGCTGTTTTTT. It specifies CSVAGGLGELFF.

The chain employs TRBV14 and TRBJ2-1, with 7 bases aligning to TRBD2. The V gene end was trimmed by 1 base and the J gene end by 4 bases; junction bases not matched to a gene: 1. The CDR3 runs to 14 residues. CDR1 is SGHDN and CDR2 is FVKESK in the germline V gene. DNA of the CDR3: TGTGCCAGCAGCCAAGGCGGGGGTTACAATGAGCAGTTCTTC. Translation: CASSQGGGYNEQFF.

The V and J genes are TRBV5-6 and TRBJ2-3; possible D gene TRBD2, 5 bases. There are 15 residues in the CDR3. Germline V gene sequence: CDR1 SGHDT, CDR2 YYEEEE. V was shortened by 3 bases and J by 2 bases, with 13 bases between the two germline ends. Here the CDR3 DNA reads TGTGCCAGCAGCTCCGGCGGGCGGTACACAGATACGCAGTATTTT. This sequence encodes CASSSGGRYTDTQYF. The variable domain in full, with the rest retrieved from reference TRBV5-6 and TRBJ2-3, is DAGVTQSPTHLIKTRGQQVTLRCSPKSGHDTVSWYQQALGQGPQFIFQYYEEEERQRGNFPDRFSGHQFPNYSSELNVNALLLGDSALYLCASSSGGRYTDTQYFGPGTRLTVL.